The 9 T cell receptor beta chains below come from one sample, sequenced in a study of spatial heterogeneity in lung cancer. Findings and limits, study-wide: Intratumoral expanded alpha and beta TCR counts were found to track tumor mutation counts.

MiXCR, run by TCRdb on the 5' RACE reads, gives a single entry per CDR3 protein. The repertoire has around 15,000 distinct CDR3 sequences, 6% to 7.5% of them found once; the top ten carry about 20%. The time point denotes: sample taken at primary tumor resection. These receptors have no identified antigens. This specimen was lung tumor tissue, taken at surgery. These receptors were taken from a female donor with early-stage non-small cell lung cancer.

This clonotype occurred many times. This beta chain came through as a stray read in a library set up for alpha chains, and its size says little. V is TRBV5-4 and J is TRBJ2-3; unclear D gene. CDR1 and CDR2 from the germline V gene are SGHNT and YYREEE (reference sequence). The CDR3 contains 14 residues. V was clipped by 0 bases and J by 4 bases, with 9 bases between them. CDR3 DNA: TGTGCCAGCAGCTTGGCGACGGGTTCAGATACGCAGTATTTT. Its protein product is CASSLATGSDTQYF.

This clonotype was detected a few times. Since it is a stray read in a library aimed at alpha chains, this beta chain has a size that is not meaningful. This chain links TRBV9 with TRBJ1-1; D gene ambiguous. Trimming pared 0 bases from V and 5 bases from J, leaving 8 bases between. The CDR3 consists of 13 residues. Germline V gives CDR1 SGDLS, CDR2 YYNGEE. CDR3 sequence reads: CASSVELRTEAFF. CDR3 DNA: TGTGCCAGCAGCGTAGAATTGCGTACTGAAGCTTTCTTT.

A few counts support this clonotype. A library made for alpha chains picked up this beta chain off target, so its size means little. The chain is built from TRBV5-1 and TRBJ2-5; D is uncertain. Deletions cut 7 bases from V and 3 bases from J, with 7 bases between. Germline lookup yields CDR1 SGHRS and CDR2 YFSETQ. The CDR3 totals 11 residues. This CDR3 reads CASQVEETQYF. The DNA for the CDR3 is TGCGCCAGCCAGGTTGAAGAGACCCAGTACTTC.

This clonotype was seen at least ten times. This beta chain lies outside the target of a library built for alpha chains; its clone size means little. This chain connects TRBV2 to TRBJ2-7; D unclear. From germline, CDR1 is SNHLY and CDR2 FYNNEI. CDR3 length equals 10 residues. Trimming took 4 bases from V and 4 from J, leaving 2 bases between them. The CDR3 DNA reads as TGTGCCAGCAGTGCATACGAGCAGTACTTC. Its protein is CASSAYEQYF.

This clonotype turned up a few times. This beta chain is an unintended read in a library built for alpha chains; its size means little. The chain uses TRBV12-3 or TRBV12-4 and TRBJ1-4; the match to TRBD1 covers 7 bases. After removal of 6 bases from V and 5 bases from J, the junction contained 15 bases not matched to a gene. The CDR3 covers 17 residues. For the CDR3, the DNA is TGTGCCAGCAGCAATGAGGGGGCAGGGTCTCCCAATGAAAAACTGTTTTTT. This codes for CASSNEGAGSPNEKLFF.

The sample holds a few counts of this clonotype. A much larger clone is a single base away; this may be a read error. This beta chain appears as a stray read in a library generated for alpha chains; its size is not informative. V gene TRBV9 combines with J gene TRBJ1-6; D not resolved. The CDR3 sequence is 17 residues long. Germline CDR1 is SGDLS and CDR2 is YYNGEE. CDR3 residues: CASSVEAGPKPNSRLHF. The CDR3, as DNA: TGTGCCAGCAGCGTAGAGGCGGGCCCGAAACCAAATTCACGCCTCCACTTT.

This clonotype has at least ten counts. This beta chain appears as a stray read in a library generated for alpha chains; its size is not informative. The chain couples TRBV6-5 to TRBJ2-3; possibly TRBD2 for D (5 bases). The CDR3 spans 14 residues. Germline V gene lookup returns CDR1 MNHEY and CDR2 SVGAGI. Trimming left V 2 bases short and J 6 bases short, with 12 bases between. The CDR3 spells CASSYASGEDTQYF. CDR3 coding DNA: TGTGCCAGCAGTTACGCGTCCGGGGAGGATACGCAGTATTTT.

This clonotype was recorded at least ten times. Little can be read into the size of this beta chain, an off-target read in a library designed for alpha chains. The chain is built from TRBV20-1 and TRBJ2-7; D gene unclear. This CDR3 contains 13 residues. V lost 4 bases, J lost 3 bases, and 13 bases lay in between. CDR1 and CDR2 from the germline V gene are DFQATT and SNEGSKA (reference sequence). The CDR3 DNA sequence: TGCAGTGCTAATCTCGATTGGGGCTACGAGCAGTACTTC. Encoded protein: CSANLDWGYEQYF.

In its sample, this clonotype ranks as medium-sized. Since it is a stray read in a library aimed at alpha chains, this beta chain has a size that is not meaningful. The rearrangement links TRBV6-2 or TRBV6-3 to TRBJ2-6; D gene unclear. This CDR3 contains 15 residues. V lost 2 bases and J 0 bases, leaving 5 bases between the germline ends. CDR1 and CDR2 (germline): MNHEY, SVGEGT. The CDR3 spells CASSYRSSGANVLTF. CDR3 in DNA: TGTGCCAGCAGTTACAGGAGCTCTGGGGCCAACGTCCTGACTTTC.